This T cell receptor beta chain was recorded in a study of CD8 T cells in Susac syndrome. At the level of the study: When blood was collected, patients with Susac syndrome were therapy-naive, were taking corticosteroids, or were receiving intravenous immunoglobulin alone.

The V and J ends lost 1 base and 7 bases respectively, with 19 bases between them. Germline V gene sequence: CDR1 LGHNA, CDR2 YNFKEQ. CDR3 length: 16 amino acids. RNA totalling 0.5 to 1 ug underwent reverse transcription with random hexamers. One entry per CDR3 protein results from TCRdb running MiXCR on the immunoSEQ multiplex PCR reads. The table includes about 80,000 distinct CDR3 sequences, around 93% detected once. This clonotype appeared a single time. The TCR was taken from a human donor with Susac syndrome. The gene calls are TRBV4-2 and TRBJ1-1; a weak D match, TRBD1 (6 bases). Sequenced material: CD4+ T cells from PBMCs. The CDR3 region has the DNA TGTGCCAGCAGCCAAGTCACAGCGGCAGGGGTTGGTGAAGCTTTCTTT. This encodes CASSQVTAAGVGEAFF.